This TCR beta chain was found in a study of cytomegalovirus exposure and HLA in healthy donors. Germline values: CDR1 SGHDT, CDR2 YYEEEE. This CDR3 has 17 amino acids. The V and J ends lost 0 bases and 0 bases respectively, with 16 bases between them. Study-wide results and caveats: High sensitivity and specificity were reportedly achieved when the classifier diagnosed cytomegalovirus status. In vitro, three CMV-associated chains proved specific for CMV antigens. For most TCR sequences rarity was the rule, although some public TCRs occurred in many donors.

This table comes from immunoSEQ multiplex PCR, and its TCRdb copy is limited to in-frame clones, with some not included. This table has about 260,000 clones, 90% appearing once. This clone was counted a single time. Its specificity is unknown. The chain carries TRBV5-6 and TRBJ2-7, with D perhaps TRBD1 (6 bases). The source of this sequence is a woman in her twenties or thirties in good health and CMV-seronegative. What was sequenced was PBMCs. This CDR3 reads CASSLGAWGLSSYEQYF. The CDR3 DNA reads as TGTGCCAGCAGCTTGGGGGCCTGGGGGCTAAGCTCCTACGAGCAGTACTTC.